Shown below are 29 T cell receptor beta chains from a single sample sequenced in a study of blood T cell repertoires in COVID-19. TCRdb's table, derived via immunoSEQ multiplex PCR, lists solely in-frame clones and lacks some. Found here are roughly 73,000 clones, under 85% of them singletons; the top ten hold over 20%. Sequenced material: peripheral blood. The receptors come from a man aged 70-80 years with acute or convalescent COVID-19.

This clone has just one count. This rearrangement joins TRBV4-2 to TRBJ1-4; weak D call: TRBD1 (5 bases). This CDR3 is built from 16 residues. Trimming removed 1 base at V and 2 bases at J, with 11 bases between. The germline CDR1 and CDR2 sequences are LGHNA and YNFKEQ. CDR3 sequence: CASSQGGAATNEKLFF. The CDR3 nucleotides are TGTGCCAGCAGCCAAGGGGGCGCGGCGACTAATGAAAAACTGTTTTTT.

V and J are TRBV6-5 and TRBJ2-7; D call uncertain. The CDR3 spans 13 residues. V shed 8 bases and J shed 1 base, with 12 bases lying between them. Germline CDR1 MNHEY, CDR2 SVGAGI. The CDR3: CASFTPNSYEQYF. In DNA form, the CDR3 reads TGTGCCAGCTTTACTCCTAATTCCTACGAGCAGTACTTC.

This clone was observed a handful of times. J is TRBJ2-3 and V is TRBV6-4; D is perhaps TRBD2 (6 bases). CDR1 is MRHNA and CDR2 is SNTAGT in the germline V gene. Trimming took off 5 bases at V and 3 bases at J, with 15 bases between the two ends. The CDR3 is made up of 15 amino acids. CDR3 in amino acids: CASSPQGGKTDTQYF. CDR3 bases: TGTGCCAGCAGTCCCCAGGGCGGGAAGACAGATACGCAGTATTTT.

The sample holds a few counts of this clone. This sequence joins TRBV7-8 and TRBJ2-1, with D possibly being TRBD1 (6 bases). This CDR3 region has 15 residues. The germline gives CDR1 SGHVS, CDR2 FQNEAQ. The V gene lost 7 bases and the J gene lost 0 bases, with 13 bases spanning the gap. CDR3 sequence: CASTLGTSSYNEQFF. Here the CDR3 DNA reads TGTGCCAGCACCCTAGGGACAAGCTCCTACAATGAGCAGTTCTTC.

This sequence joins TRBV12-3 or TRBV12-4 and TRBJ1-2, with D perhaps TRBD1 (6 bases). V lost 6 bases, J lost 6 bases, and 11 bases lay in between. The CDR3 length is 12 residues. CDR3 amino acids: CASRGTLDGYTF. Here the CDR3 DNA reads TGTGCCAGCAGGGGGACATTGGATGGCTACACCTTC.

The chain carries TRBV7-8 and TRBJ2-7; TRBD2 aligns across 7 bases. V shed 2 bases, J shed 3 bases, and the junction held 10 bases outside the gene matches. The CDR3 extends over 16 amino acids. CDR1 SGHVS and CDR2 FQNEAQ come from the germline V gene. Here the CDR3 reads CASSLSARDYLYEQYF. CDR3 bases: TGTGCCAGCAGCTTATCCGCCAGGGACTACCTCTACGAGCAGTACTTC. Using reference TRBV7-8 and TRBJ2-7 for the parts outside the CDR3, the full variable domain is GAGVSQSPRYKVAKRGQDVALRCDPISGHVSLFWYQQALGQGPEFLTYFQNEAQLDKSGLPSDRFFAERPEGSVSTLKIQRTQQEDSAVYLCASSLSARDYLYEQYFGPGTRLTVT.

The CDR3 sequence: CASTPYSNQPQHF. CDR3 nucleotide sequence: TGTGCCAGCACCCCTTATAGCAATCAGCCCCAGCATTTT. The chain couples TRBV7-8 to TRBJ1-5, with no clear D. This CDR3 spans 13 amino acids. Germline V CDR1 and CDR2: SGHVS, FQNEAQ. With 7 bases removed from V and 0 bases from J, the gap between germline ends came to 7 bases.

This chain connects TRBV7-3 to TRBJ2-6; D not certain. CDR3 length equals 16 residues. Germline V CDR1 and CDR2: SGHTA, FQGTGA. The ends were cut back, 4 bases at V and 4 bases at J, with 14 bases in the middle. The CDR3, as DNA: TGTGCCAGCAGCTCTCCCCCTACCGCCGGGGCCAACGTCCTGACTTTC. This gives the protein CASSSPPTAGANVLTF.

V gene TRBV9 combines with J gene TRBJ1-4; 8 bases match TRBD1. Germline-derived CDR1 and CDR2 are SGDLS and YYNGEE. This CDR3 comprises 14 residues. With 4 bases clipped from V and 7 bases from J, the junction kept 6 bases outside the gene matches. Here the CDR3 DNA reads TGTGCCAGCAGCACGGGACAGGTCTTTGAAAAACTGTTTTTT. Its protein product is CASSTGQVFEKLFF.

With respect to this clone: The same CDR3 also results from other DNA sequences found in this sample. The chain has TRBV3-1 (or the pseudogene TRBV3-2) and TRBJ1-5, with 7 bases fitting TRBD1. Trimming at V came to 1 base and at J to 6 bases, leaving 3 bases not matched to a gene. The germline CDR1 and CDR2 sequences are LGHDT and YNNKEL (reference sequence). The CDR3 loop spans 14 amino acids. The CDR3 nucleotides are TGTGCCAGCAGCCAAGGACAGGGTGGTCAGCCCCAGCATTTT. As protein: CASSQGQGGQPQHF.

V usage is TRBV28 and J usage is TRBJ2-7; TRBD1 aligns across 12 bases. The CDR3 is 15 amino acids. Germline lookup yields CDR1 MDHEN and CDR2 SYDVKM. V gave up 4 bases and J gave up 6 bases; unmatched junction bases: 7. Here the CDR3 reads CASSSSGTGGVEQYF. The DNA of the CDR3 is TGTGCCAGCAGTTCCTCCGGGACAGGGGGCGTCGAGCAGTACTTC.

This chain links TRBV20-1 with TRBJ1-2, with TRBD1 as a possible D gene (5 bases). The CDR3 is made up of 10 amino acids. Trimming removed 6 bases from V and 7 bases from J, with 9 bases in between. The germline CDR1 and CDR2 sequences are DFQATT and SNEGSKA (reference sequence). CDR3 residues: CSAGQGGYTF. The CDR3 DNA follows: TGCAGTGCCGGACAAGGTGGCTACACCTTC.

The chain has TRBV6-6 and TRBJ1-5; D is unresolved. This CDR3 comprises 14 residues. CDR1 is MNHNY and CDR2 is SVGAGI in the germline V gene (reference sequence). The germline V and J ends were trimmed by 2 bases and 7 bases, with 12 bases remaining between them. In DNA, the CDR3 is TGTGCCAGCAGTTACCCCGAAGAGGAACAGCCCCAGCATTTT. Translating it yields CASSYPEEEQPQHF.

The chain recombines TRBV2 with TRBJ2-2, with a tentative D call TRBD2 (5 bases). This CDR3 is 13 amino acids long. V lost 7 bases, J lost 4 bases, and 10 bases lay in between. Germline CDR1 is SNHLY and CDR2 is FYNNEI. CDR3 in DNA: TGTGCCAGCACCACTAGAAGCACCGGGGAGCTGTTTTTT. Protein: CASTTRSTGELFF.

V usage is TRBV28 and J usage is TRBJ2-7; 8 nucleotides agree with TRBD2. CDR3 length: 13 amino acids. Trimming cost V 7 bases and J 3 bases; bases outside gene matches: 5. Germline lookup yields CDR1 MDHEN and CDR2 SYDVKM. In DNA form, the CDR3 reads TGTGCCAGCATTACTAGCGGCATCTACGAGCAGTACTTC. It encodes CASITSGIYEQYF.

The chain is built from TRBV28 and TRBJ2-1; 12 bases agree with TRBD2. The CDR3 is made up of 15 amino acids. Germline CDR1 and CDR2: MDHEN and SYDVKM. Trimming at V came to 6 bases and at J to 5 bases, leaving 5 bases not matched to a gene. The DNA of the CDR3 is TGTGCCAGCAGCCCGACTAGCGGGGGTAACAATGAGCAGTTCTTC. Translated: CASSPTSGGNNEQFF.

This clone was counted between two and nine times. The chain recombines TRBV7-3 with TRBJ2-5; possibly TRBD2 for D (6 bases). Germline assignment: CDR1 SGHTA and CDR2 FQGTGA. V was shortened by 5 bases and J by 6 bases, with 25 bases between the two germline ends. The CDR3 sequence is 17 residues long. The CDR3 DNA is TGTGCCAGCAGCCCCCATGGCGGGGCAGGGAATTTGAAGACCCAGTACTTC. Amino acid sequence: CASSPHGGAGNLKTQYF.

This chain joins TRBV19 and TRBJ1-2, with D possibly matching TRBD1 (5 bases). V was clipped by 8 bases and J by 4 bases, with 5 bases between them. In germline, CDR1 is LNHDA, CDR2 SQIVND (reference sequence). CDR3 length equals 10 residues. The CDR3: CASQGYGYTF. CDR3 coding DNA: TGTGCCAGTCAGGGCTATGGCTACACCTTC. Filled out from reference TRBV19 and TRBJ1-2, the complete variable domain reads DGGITQSPKYLFRKEGQNVTLSCEQNLNHDAMYWYRQDPGQGLRLIYYSQIVNDFQKGDIAEGYSVSREKKESFPLTVTSAQKNPTAFYLCASQGYGYTFGSGTRLTVV.

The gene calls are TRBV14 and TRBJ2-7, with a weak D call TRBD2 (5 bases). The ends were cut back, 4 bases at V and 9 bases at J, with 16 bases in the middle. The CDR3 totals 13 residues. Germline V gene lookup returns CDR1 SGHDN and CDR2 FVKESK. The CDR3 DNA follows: TGTGCCAGCAGCCTCACGAGGGATACTGGGCAGTACTTC. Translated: CASSLTRDTGQYF.

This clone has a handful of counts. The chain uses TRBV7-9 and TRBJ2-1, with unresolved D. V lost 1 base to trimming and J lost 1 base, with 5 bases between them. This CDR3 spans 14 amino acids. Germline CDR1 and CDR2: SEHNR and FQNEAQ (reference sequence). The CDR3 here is CASSLVQSYNEQFF. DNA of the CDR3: TGTGCCAGCAGCTTAGTACAGTCCTACAATGAGCAGTTCTTC.

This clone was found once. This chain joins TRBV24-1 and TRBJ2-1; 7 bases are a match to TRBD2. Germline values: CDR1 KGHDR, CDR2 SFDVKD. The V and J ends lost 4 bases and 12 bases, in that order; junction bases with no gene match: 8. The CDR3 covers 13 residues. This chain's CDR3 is CATSDFSGSGQFF. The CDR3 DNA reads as TGTGCCACCAGTGACTTTAGCGGGTCTGGGCAGTTCTTC.

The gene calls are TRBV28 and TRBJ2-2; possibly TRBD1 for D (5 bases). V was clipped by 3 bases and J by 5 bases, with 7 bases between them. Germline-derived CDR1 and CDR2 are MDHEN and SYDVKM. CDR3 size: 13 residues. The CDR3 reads CASSFRVTGELFF. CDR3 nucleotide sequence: TGTGCCAGCAGTTTCAGGGTGACCGGGGAGCTGTTTTTT.

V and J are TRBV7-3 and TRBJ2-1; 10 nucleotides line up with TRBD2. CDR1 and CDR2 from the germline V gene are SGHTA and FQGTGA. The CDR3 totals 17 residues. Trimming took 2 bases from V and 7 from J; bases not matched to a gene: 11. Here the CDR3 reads CASSLDLAGAGRNEQFF. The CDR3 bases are TGTGCCAGCAGCTTAGATCTAGCGGGAGCGGGTAGGAATGAGCAGTTCTTC.

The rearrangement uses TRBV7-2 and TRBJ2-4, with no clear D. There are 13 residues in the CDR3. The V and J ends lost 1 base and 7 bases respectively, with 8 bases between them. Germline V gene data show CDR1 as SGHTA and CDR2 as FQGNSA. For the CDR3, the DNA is TGTGCCAGCAGCTTAGAAGTTCGGAACATTCAGTACTTC. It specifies CASSLEVRNIQYF.

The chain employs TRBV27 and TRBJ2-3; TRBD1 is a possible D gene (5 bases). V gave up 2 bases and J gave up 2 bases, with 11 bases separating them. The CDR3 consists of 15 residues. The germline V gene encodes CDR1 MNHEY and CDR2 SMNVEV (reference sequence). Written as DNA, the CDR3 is TGTGCCAGCAGTTTAAGGGGCATCTACACAGATACGCAGTATTTT. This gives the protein CASSLRGIYTDTQYF.

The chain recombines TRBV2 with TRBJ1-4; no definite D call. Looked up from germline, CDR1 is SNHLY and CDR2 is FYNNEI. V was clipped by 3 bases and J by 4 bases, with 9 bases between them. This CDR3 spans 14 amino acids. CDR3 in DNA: TGTGCCAGCAGTGAGACGGACTATAATGAAAAACTGTTTTTT. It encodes CASSETDYNEKLFF.

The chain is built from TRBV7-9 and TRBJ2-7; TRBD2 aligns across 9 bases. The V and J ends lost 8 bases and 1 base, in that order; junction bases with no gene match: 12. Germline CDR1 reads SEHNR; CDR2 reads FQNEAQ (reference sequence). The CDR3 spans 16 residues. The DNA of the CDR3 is TGTGCCAGCCGTCCAGGAGTAGCGGGAGCGTCCTACGAGCAGTACTTC. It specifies CASRPGVAGASYEQYF.

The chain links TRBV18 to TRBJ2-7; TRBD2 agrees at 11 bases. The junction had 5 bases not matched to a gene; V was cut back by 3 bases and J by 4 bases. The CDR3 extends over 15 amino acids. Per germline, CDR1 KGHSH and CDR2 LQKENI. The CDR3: CASSPGTSGSYEQYF. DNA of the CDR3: TGTGCCAGCTCACCCGGGACTAGCGGTAGTTACGAGCAGTACTTC.

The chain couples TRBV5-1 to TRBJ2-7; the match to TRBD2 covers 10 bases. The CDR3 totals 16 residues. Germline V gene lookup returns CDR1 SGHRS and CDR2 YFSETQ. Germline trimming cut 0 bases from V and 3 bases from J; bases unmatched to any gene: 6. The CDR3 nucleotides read TGCGCCAGCAGCTTGGGACTAGCGGGTCTCAACTACGAGCAGTACTTC. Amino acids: CASSLGLAGLNYEQYF.